This TCR beta chain was found in a study of shared clonotypes between healthy human individuals (dated by TCRdb to between 2020 and 2021). As for the study more broadly: Two women and a few men aged 18 to 49 years were included in the cohort. The study deeply sequenced blood TCR repertoires of several healthy adults to estimate repertoire size and the extent of clonotype sharing between individuals. To increase sequencing depth and limit assay-specific biases, TCR repertoire library preparation and sequencing were carried out by different laboratories using diverse techniques. Each donor's leukapheresis produced roughly between about 0.8 and 8.9 billion PBMCs. Broad study findings and their caveats: Pairwise subsampling indicated that sequencing depth was expected to affect the degree of clonotype sharing among donors. The genetic and exposure-history diversity represented was limited by the small number of donors. Sampling was restricted to blood, and TCR repertoires in tissues likely differ from the TCR repertoires found in blood.

Between the V and J ends, shortened by 1 base and 0 bases respectively, the junction contains 18 bases. Taken from the germline V gene, the CDR1 and CDR2 loops are SGHDT and YYEEEE. The CDR3, from cysteine to phenylalanine, totals 18 residues. Of all the DNA, just the CDR3 is kept, 54 bases in frame from base 1. Donors were healthy HIV-negative adults with no recently reported acute infections or vaccinations. Only Caucasian adults living in Nashville, Tennessee, USA were represented among the donors. For unsorted samples, tens of millions of PBMCs were counted, and genomic DNA was extracted using the QIAamp DNA Blood Mini kit. Blood was collected by leukapheresis, and PBMCs were isolated by Ficoll-Histopaque density gradient centrifugation and then cryopreserved in liquid nitrogen vapor phase. About this clone itself: No antigen is known for it. Base qualities are not provided; no much larger clone lies one nucleotide away.

Using the deep immunoSEQ assay, multiplex PCR amplified TCR CDR3 regions from genomic DNA. Genomic DNA extracted from each cell subset was distributed evenly over all wells of several immunoSEQ 96-well plates, and each plate served as one replicate. For unsorted PBMC, approximately 310 ng genomic DNA, equal to 25,000 to 35,000 T cell genomes, was loaded into each replicate PCR. Unsorted PBMC genomic DNA was sequenced across ten immunoSEQ deep assay plates. The purified libraries were quantified using a Qubit 3.0 fluorometer, sized with a Bioanalyzer 2100, and then quantified again using the KAPA Library Quantification kit. Every immunoSEQ 96-well plate was sequenced on a separate single-read 150-cycle Illumina NextSeq 550 flow cell. For the original study's pipeline: Because only junctional sequences without quality scores were contained in the immunoSEQ output, filtering matching that applied to full-length reads could not be performed. Sequences were annotated with PyIR, a Python wrapper for IgBLAST v1.9, using IMGT germline references to assign V/J genes and CDR3. Reads were filtered out if the reads had weak V/J assignments (E-value above 1e-6), no CDR3, stop codons, out-of-frame junctions, or ambiguous translated residues. V3J clonotypes were defined as sequences sharing an identical inferred V gene, J gene, and CDR3 amino acid sequence. Percentage overlap between repertoires was computed as shared unique clonotypes divided by the size of the smaller repertoire. Repertoire richness was assessed with RTK rarefaction, the Chao1 estimator, and Recon v2.1 estimates of unobserved clonotypes. Imported from immuneACCESS, the table was reduced by TCRdb to in-frame sequences with V and J called. These copies leave out some clones; in studies compared against another copy, an unresolved V gene accounts for under half, and the cause of the remainder is not known. That table supplies the V and J calls and clone size; D and trimming were determined from the DNA. This sample has around 95,000 clones in its table, and over 40% of those were observed once. The top ten clones comprise roughly 15% of the sample.

The sample taken for sequencing was PBMCs. The chain was built from TRBV5-6 and TRBJ2-3; TRBD1 could be the D gene, as 5 bases match. The source of this sequence is a woman aged 40 to 50 in good health. Some clones in this sample may be carry-over from other donors' samples. The CDR3 loop reads CASSLWLHQGTSTDTQYF. The nucleotide sequence is given as TGTGCCAGCAGCTTGTGGCTCCACCAGGGCACTAGCACAGATACGCAGTATTTT.